The following is a T cell receptor (beta chain) sequence with its context. Its antigen remains unknown. This sample is part of a study of graft-versus-host responses after intestinal transplantation. At the level of the study: Recipients were all induced with anti-thymocyte globulin, then given tacrolimus and steroids for around 3 years.

Generated by immunoSEQ multiplex PCR, the TCRdb table keeps only in-frame clones and is missing some. The data show about 88,000 clones, about nine tenths seen once. This CDR3 spans 13 amino acids. V gave up 4 bases and J gave up 7 bases; unmatched junction bases: 4. Germline V gene data show CDR1 as KGHSH and CDR2 as LQKENI. The chain carries TRBV18 and TRBJ1-5; the match to TRBD1 covers 7 bases. This receptor was obtained from a human donor who received an intestinal transplant. Sequences were derived from unstimulated CD4+ T cells sorted from spleen or lymph node cells, sampled before intestinal transplant. The CDR3 loop reads CASSQQGNQPQHF. The CDR3 DNA reads TGTGCCAGCTCACAACAGGGGAACCAGCCCCAGCATTTT.